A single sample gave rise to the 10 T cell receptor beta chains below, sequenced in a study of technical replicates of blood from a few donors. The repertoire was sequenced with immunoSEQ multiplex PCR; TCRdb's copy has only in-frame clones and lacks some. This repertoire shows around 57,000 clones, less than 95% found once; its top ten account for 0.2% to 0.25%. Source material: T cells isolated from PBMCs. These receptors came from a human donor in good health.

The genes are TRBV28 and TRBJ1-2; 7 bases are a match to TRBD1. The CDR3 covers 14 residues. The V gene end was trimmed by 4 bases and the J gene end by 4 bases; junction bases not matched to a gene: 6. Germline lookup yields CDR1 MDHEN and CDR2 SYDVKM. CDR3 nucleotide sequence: TGTGCCAGCAGTTACTCCGAGGGGGCCTATGGCTACACCTTC. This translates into CASSYSEGAYGYTF.

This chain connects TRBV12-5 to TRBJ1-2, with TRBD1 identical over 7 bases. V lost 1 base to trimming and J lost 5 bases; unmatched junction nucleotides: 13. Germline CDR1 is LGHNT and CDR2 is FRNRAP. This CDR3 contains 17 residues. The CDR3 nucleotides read TGTGCTAGTGGTTTGGAAATGACAGGGAGGTTTGGGTATGGCTACACCTTC. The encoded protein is CASGLEMTGRFGYGYTF.

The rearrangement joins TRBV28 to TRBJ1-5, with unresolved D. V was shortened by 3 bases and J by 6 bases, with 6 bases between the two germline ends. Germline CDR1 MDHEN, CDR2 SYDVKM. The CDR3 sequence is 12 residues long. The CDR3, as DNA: TGTGCCAGCAGTTTTCTCGGTCAGCCCCAGCATTTT. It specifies CASSFLGQPQHF.

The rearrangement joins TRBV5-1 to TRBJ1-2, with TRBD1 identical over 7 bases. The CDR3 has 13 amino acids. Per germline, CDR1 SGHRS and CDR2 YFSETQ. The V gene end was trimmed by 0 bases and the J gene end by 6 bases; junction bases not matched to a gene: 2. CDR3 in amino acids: CASSLETGNGYTF. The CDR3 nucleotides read TGCGCCAGCAGCTTGGAGACAGGGAATGGCTACACCTTC.

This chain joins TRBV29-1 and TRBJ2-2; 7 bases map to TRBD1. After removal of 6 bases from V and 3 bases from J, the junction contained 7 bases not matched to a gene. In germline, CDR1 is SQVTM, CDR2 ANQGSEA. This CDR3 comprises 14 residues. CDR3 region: CSVYGQEYTGELFF. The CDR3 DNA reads TGCAGCGTCTACGGACAGGAGTACACCGGGGAGCTGTTTTTT.

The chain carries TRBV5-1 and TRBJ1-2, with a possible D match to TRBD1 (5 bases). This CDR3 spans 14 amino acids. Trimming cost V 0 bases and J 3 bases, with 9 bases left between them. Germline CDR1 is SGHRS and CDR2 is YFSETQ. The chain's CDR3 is CASSLGGVDYGYTF. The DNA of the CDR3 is TGCGCCAGCAGCTTGGGGGGCGTCGACTATGGCTACACCTTC.

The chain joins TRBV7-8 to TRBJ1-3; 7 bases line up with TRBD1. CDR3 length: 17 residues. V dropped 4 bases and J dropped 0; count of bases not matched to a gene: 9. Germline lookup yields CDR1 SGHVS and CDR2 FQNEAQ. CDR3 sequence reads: CASSSRSGGVSGNTIYF. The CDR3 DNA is TGTGCCAGCAGCTCGAGATCAGGGGGAGTCTCTGGAAACACCATATATTTT.

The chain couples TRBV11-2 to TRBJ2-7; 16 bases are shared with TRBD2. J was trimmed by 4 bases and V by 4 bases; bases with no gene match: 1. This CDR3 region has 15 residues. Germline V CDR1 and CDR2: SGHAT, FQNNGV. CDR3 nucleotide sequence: TGTGCCAGCAGCTGGGGACTAGCGGGAGGGTACGAGCAGTACTTC. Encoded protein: CASSWGLAGGYEQYF. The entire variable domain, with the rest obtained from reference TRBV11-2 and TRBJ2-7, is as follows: EAGVAQSPRYKIIEKRQSVAFWCNPISGHATLYWYQQILGQGPKLLIQFQNNGVVDDSQLPKDRFSAERLKGVDSTLKIQPAKLEDSAVYLCASSWGLAGGYEQYFGPGTRLTVT.

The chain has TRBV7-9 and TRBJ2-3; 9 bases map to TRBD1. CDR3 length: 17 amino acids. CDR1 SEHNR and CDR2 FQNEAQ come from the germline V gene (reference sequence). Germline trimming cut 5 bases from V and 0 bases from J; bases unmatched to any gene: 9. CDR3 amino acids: CASSPPGDRASTDTQYF. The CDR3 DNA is TGTGCCAGCAGCCCGCCCGGGGACAGGGCTAGCACAGATACGCAGTATTTT.

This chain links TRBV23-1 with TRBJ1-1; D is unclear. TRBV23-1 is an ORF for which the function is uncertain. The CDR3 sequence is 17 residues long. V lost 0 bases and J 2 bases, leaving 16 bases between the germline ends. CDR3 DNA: TGCGCCAGCAGTCAATCGAATTTTACAGAGCATAACACTGAAGCTTTCTTT. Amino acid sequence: CASSQSNFTEHNTEAFF.